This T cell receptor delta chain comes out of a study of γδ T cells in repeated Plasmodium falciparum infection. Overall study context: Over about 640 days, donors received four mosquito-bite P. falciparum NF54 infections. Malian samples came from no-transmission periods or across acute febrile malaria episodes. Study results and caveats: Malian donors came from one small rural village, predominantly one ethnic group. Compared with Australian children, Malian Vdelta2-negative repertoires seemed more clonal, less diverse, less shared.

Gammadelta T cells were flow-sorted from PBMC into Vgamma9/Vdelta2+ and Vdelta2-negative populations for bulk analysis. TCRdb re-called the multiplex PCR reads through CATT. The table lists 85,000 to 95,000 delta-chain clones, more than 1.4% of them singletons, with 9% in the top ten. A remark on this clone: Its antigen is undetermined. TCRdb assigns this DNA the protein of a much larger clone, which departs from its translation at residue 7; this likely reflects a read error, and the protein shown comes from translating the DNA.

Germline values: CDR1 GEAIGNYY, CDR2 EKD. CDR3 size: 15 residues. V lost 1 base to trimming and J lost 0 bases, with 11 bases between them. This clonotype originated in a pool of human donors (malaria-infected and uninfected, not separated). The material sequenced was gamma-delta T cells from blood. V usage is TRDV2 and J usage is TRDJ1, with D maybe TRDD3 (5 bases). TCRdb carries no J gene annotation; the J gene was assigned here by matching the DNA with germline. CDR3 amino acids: CACDTGNLYTDKLIF. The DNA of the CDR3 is TGTGCCTGTGACACGGGGAACCTCTACACCGATAAACTCATCTTT.